A selection of T cell receptor beta chains follows, all from one sample in a study of control samples from healthy donors and cancer patients. Sequencing used immunoSEQ multiplex PCR; TCRdb keeps in-frame clones, though not all of them. The sample yields around 190,000 clones, 85% to 90% seen once. Sequenced input: blood. The receptors derive from a woman aged 50 to 60 in good health. Both conserved end residues are part of each CDR3. A D gene is named only where the DNA matches it firmly. The size field is filled for only some rows; it gives once, few, many or a size class.

TRBV9,TRBJ1-4,TRBD1,NA,18,CASSEGTGRLLRGEKLFF,TGTGCCAGCAGCGAGGGGACAGGGCGACTCTTGAGGGGTGAAAAACTGTTTTTT
TRBV12-3/TRBV12-4,TRBJ2-4,NA,NA,12,CASSFVGGRRDF,TGTGCCAGCAGTTTTGTGGGAGGCAGAAGGGACTTC
TRBV5-5,TRBJ1-4,NA,NA,15,CASSRVSGREEKLFF,TGTGCCAGCAGCAGGGTCTCAGGGCGGGAGGAAAAACTGTTTTTT
TRBV7-9,TRBJ2-1,TRBD2,NA,18,CASSLPYRLAGGRNEQFF,TGTGCCAGCAGCTTACCTTACCGACTAGCGGGAGGCCGCAATGAGCAGTTCTTC
TRBV6-4,TRBJ2-7,TRBD2,NA,14,CASSEGAGSYEQYF,TGTGCCAGCAGCGAAGGAGCGGGATCCTACGAGCAGTACTTC
TRBV7-2,TRBJ1-2,TRBD1,NA,15,CASSLENRGRHGYTF,TGTGCCAGCAGCTTAGAGAACAGGGGGCGGCATGGCTACACCTTC
TRBV2,TRBJ2-1,TRBD2,NA,11,CASTGLPEQFF,TGTGCCAGCACGGGACTACCCGAGCAGTTCTTC
TRBV28,TRBJ1-5,TRBD1,NA,14,CASRTTGGEQPQHF,TGTGCCAGCAGGACGACAGGGGGCGAACAGCCCCAGCATTTT
TRBV3-1/TRBV3-2,TRBJ1-1,NA,NA,13,CASSHSGVGEAFF,TGTGCCAGCAGCCACTCAGGGGTAGGGGAAGCTTTCTTT
TRBV19,TRBJ1-5,NA,NA,13,CASSMSRIQPQHF,TGTGCCAGTAGTATGAGCAGGATTCAGCCCCAGCATTTT
TRBV2,TRBJ1-2,NA,NA,14,CASTREGAGYGYTF,TGTGCCAGCACTCGCGAAGGGGCAGGCTATGGCTACACCTTC
TRBV9,TRBJ2-7,NA,few,14,CASSATSVGDEQYF,TGTGCCAGCAGCGCAACCTCGGTAGGAGATGAGCAGTACTTC
TRBV7-3,TRBJ2-3,TRBD2,NA,15,CASSTGLGGTDTQYF,TGTGCCAGCAGCACCGGACTAGGAGGCACAGATACGCAGTATTTT
TRBV9,TRBJ2-5,NA,few,15,CASSRFQTGRETQYF,TGTGCCAGCAGCCGATTCCAGACTGGGAGAGAGACCCAGTACTTC
TRBV7-2,TRBJ1-2,NA,NA,14,CASSSTGTFYGYTF,TGTGCCAGCAGCTCAACCGGGACCTTCTATGGCTACACCTTC
TRBV7-3,TRBJ2-1,NA,NA,17,CASSPYPGRLVFDEQFF,TGTGCCAGCAGCCCATACCCAGGGAGGCTTGTATTCGATGAGCAGTTCTTC
TRBV6-5,TRBJ2-1,TRBD2,NA,16,CASSYAGGSSYNEQFF,TGTGCCAGCAGTTATGCGGGGGGGAGCTCCTACAATGAGCAGTTCTTC
TRBV10-3,TRBJ1-2,NA,NA,12,CAISGGDYGYTF,TGTGCCATCAGTGGTGGAGACTATGGCTACACCTTC
TRBV4-3,TRBJ1-2,NA,NA,19,CASSQERSLGRAKPYGYTF,TGCGCCAGCAGCCAAGAAAGGAGCTTGGGACGGGCCAAACCCTATGGCTACACCTTC
TRBV11-3,TRBJ2-7,TRBD2,NA,13,CASSPRGGYEQYF,TGTGCCAGCAGCCCCCGGGGGGGCTACGAGCAGTACTTC
TRBV4-3,TRBJ1-1,NA,NA,14,CASSPQGWNTEAFF,TGCGCCAGCAGCCCACAGGGATGGAACACTGAAGCTTTCTTT
TRBV14,TRBJ1-6,TRBD1,NA,17,CASSRGNKDRVNSPLHF,TGTGCCAGCAGCCGCGGTAACAAGGACAGGGTGAATTCACCCCTCCACTTT
TRBV7-9,TRBJ2-7,TRBD2,NA,18,CASSSTYRTSGVTYEQYF,TGTGCCAGCAGCTCAACCTACAGGACTAGCGGGGTCACCTACGAGCAGTACTTC